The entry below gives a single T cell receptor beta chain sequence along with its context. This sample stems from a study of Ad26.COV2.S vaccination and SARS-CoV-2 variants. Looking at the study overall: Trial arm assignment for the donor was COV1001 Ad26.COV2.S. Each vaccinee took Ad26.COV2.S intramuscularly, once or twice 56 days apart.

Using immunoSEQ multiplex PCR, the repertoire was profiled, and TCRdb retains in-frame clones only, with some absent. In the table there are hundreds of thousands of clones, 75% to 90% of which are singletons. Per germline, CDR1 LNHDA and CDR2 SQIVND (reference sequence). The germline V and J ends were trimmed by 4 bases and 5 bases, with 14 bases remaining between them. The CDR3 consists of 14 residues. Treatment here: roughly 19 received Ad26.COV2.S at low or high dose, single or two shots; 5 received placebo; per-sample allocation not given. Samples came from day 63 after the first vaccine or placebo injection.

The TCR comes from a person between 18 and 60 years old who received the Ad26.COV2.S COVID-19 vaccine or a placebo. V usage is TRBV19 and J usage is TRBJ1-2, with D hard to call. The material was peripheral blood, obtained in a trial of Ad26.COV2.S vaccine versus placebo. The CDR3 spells CASSTADSAYGYTF. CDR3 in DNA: TGTGCCAGTAGTACAGCAGACTCTGCTTATGGCTACACCTTC.